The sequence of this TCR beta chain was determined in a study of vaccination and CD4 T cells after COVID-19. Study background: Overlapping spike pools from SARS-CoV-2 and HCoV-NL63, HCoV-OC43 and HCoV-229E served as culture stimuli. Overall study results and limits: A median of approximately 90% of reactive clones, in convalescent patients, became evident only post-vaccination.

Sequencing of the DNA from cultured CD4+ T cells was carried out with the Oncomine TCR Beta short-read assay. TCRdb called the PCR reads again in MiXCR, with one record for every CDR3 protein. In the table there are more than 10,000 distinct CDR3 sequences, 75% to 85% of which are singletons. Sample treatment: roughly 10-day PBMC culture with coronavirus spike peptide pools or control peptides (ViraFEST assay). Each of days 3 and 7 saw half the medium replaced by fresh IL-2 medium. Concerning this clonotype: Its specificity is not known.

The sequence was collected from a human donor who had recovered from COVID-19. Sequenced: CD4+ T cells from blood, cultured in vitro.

The chain's CDR3 is CASSVHYEQYF. The CDR3 region has the DNA TGTGCCAGCAGTGTACACTACGAGCAGTACTTC. This chain links TRBV25-1 with TRBJ2-7; no clear D. Germline CDR1 reads MGHDK; CDR2 reads SYGVNS. V dropped 4 bases and J dropped 3 bases, with 4 bases sitting between them. This CDR3 contains 11 residues.